This T cell receptor (beta chain) was observed in a study of beta chain features in type 1 diabetes. Turning to this clone: Its specificity is unknown.

General study findings and limits: When Type 1 diabetes patients were examined, their TCRB CDR3s proved moderately but significantly shorter in all four CD4+ subsets.

All of the isolated RNA was reverse transcribed, so expressed TCRB transcripts were sequenced. Assay used: immunoSEQ multiplex PCR; TCRdb lists only in-frame clones, some missing. Here the sample spans a few hundred thousand clones, 11% being singletons. This sequence was found in a young man with type 1 diabetes. Sequenced input: naive CD4+ T cells from blood.

The CDR3 coding sequence is TGCGCCAGCAGCTTGGGACAGGGCCCGAATCAGCCCCAGCATTTT. Translated: CASSLGQGPNQPQHF. This chain uses TRBV5-1 with TRBJ1-5; 7 bases line up with TRBD1. Unmatched junction bases numbered 4, after V lost 0 bases and J lost 4 bases. The CDR3 has 15 amino acids. Germline assignment: CDR1 SGHRS and CDR2 YFSETQ.